The sequence of this TCR beta chain was determined in a study of OX40 agonist ivuxolimab in advanced cancers. This clone occurred a few times. V lost 1 base, J lost 2 bases, and 2 bases stayed unmatched. From germline, CDR1 is MNHEY and CDR2 SVGAGI. The CDR3 sequence is 16 residues long. Repertoires were generated with immunoSEQ multiplex PCR, while TCRdb's copy carries only in-frame clones and drops some. The sample includes around 80,000 clones, approximately 86% of them seen just once. This TCR derives from an adult with an advanced solid tumor such as melanoma, head and neck, liver or kidney cancer. The rearrangement joins TRBV6-5 to TRBJ2-5; 12 nucleotides align to TRBD2. Sample: CD4+ or CD8+ T cells sorted from blood, taken in a trial of the OX40 agonist ivuxolimab. The CDR3 reads CASSYFGLAGQETQYF. The CDR3 DNA reads TGTGCCAGCAGTTACTTTGGACTAGCGGGGCAAGAGACCCAGTACTTC.